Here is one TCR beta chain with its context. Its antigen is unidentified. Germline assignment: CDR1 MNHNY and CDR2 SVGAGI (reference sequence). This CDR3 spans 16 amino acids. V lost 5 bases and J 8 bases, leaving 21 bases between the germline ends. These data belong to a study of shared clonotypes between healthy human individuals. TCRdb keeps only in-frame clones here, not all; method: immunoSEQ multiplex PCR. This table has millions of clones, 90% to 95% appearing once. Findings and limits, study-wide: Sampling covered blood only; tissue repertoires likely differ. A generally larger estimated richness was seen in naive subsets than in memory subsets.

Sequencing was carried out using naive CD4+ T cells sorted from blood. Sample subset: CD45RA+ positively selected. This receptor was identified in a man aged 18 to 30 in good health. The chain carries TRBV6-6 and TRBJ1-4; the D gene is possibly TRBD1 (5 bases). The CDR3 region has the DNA TGTGCCAGCAGTCCTCATTTCTCCGCGGGGGAGGAAAAACTGTTTTTT. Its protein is CASSPHFSAGEEKLFF.